The rows below give T cell receptor beta chains drawn from one sample of a study of human T cells and chemical hapten exposure. TCRdb processed the RACE reads anew with MiXCR; each CDR3 protein has one entry. The profile covers 65,000 to 80,000 distinct CDR3 sequences, with 10% appearing a single time and about 1.4% taken by the ten largest. Sequenced material: whole blood, taken in connection with sensitization to the hapten diphenylcyclopropenone (DPC). All receptors come from a woman between 45 and 60 years old with alopecia areata. Some clones in this sample may be carry-over from other donors' samples. CDR3s include the opening cysteine and the closing phenylalanine or tryptophan. A D gene is named only where the DNA matches it firmly. Clone sizes are given selectively: once, few, many, or a class where the clone is expanded.

cdr3_aa	cdr3_nt	d_call	v_call	j_call	cdr3_length	clone_size
CASTNNGGGQEKLFF	TGTGCCAGCACCAACAATGGAGGGGGCCAGGAAAAACTGTTTTTT	TRBD1	TRBV6-5	TRBJ1-4	15	many
CASSEWGLSSYNEQFF	TGTGCCAGCAGTGAGTGGGGGCTGAGCTCCTACAATGAGCAGTTCTTC	NA	TRBV25-1	TRBJ2-1	16	NA
CASSLDGGRGNTIYF	TGTGCCAGCAGCTTAGACGGCGGACGGGGAAACACCATATATTTT	NA	TRBV11-1	TRBJ1-3	15	once
CASSQDPWETDTQYF	TGCGCCAGCAGCCAAGATCCCTGGGAGACAGATACGCAGTATTTT	NA	TRBV4-1	TRBJ2-3	15	NA
CASSIDRSGGPSYNEQFF	TGTGCCAGTAGTATAGATCGATCGGGAGGGCCATCCTACAATGAGCAGTTCTTC	TRBD2	TRBV19	TRBJ2-1	18	NA
CASSYSSSSGRWAKNIQYF	TGTGCCAGCAGTTACTCCAGTTCTAGCGGGAGGTGGGCCAAAAACATTCAGTACTTC	TRBD2	TRBV6-2/TRBV6-3	TRBJ2-4	19	many
CASSLKGYEQYF	TGTGCCAGCAGCCTCAAAGGGTACGAGCAGTACTTC	NA	TRBV21-1	TRBJ2-7	12	NA
CASSQEPGYSYEQYF	TGCGCCAGCAGCCAAGAGCCAGGGTACTCCTACGAGCAGTACTTC	NA	TRBV4-3	TRBJ2-7	15	many
CASSVFTGELFF	TGTGCCAGCAGCGTATTCACCGGGGAGCTGTTTTTT	NA	TRBV2	TRBJ2-2	12	many
CASSSGLVNEKLFF	TGTGCCAGCAGCTCCGGCCTGGTTAATGAAAAACTGTTTTTT	NA	TRBV7-6	TRBJ1-4	14	NA
CSARDPPRDPGTQYF	TGCAGTGCTAGAGATCCCCCCCGAGACCCCGGTACGCAGTATTTT	NA	TRBV20-1	TRBJ2-3	15	NA
CSVSRDRNTDTQYF	TGCAGCGTTTCCCGGGACAGAAACACAGATACGCAGTATTTT	TRBD1	TRBV29-1	TRBJ2-3	14	few
CASLDDTEAFF	TGTGCCAGCCTAGATGACACTGAAGCTTTCTTT	NA	TRBV7-9	TRBJ1-1	11	NA
CASSYFGEVGYTF	TGTGCCAGCAGCTATTTCGGGGAGGTTGGCTACACCTTC	NA	TRBV11-2	TRBJ1-2	13	few
CASSPGDGYGYTF	TGTGCCAGCTCACCAGGGGACGGCTATGGCTACACCTTC	NA	TRBV18	TRBJ1-2	13	many
CSVVRGMLTEAFF	TGCAGCGTTGTCCGAGGGATGTTAACGGAAGCTTTCTTT	NA	TRBV29-1	TRBJ1-1	13	many
CSALRGAGNTEAFF	TGCAGTGCTCTCCGGGGGGCAGGGAACACTGAAGCTTTCTTT	NA	TRBV20-1	TRBJ1-1	14	few
CSARGGVETQYF	TGCAGTGCTAGAGGGGGAGTAGAGACCCAGTACTTC	NA	TRBV20-1	TRBJ2-5	12	many
CASSLWGQTEAFF	TGTGCCAGCAGCTTATGGGGTCAAACTGAAGCTTTCTTT	NA	TRBV7-3	TRBJ1-1	13	NA
CASSQDLGDARSGIQGYTF	TGCGCCAGCAGCCAAGATTTAGGGGACGCACGGTCGGGAATTCAGGGCTACACCTTC	NA	TRBV4-1	TRBJ1-2	19	few
CISVPEALPGLAYSSYEQYF	NA	NA	TRBV7-5	TRBJ2-7	20	once
CASSPTGGKAKNIQYF	TGTGCCAGCAGCCCTACAGGGGGCAAGGCCAAAAACATTCAGTACTTC	TRBD1	TRBV14	TRBJ2-4	16	NA
CATSAADRAADTQYF	TGTGCCACCAGTGCCGCGGACAGGGCTGCCGATACGCAGTATTTT	TRBD1	TRBV24-1	TRBJ2-3	15	few
CASSSSEGGYSPLHF	TGTGCCAGCAGCTCGTCAGAGGGAGGTTATTCACCCCTCCACTTT	NA	TRBV7-9	TRBJ1-6	15	few
CASSERAATNEKLFF	TGTGCCAGCAGTGAGCGGGCAGCAACTAATGAAAAACTGTTTTTT	NA	TRBV25-1	TRBJ1-4	15	many
CASSEQRNEQFF	TGTGCCAGCTCAGAACAGAGGAATGAGCAGTTCTTC	NA	TRBV18	TRBJ2-1	12	few
CASSLEGPLHF	TGTGCCAGCAGCCTTGAGGGCCCTCTCCACTTT	NA	TRBV7-9	TRBJ1-6	11	NA
CASSLNGPNEQFF	TGTGCCAGCAGCTTAAACGGACCAAATGAGCAGTTCTTC	NA	TRBV11-2	TRBJ2-1	13	NA
CSVALTSGGEQYF	TGCAGCGTTGCCCTGACTAGCGGGGGCGAGCAGTACTTC	TRBD2	TRBV29-1	TRBJ2-7	13	few
CSVTGLKETQYF	TGCAGCGTTACTGGCCTGAAGGAGACCCAGTACTTC	NA	TRBV29-1	TRBJ2-5	12	many
CASSPTGSLDYGYTF	TGTGCCAGCAGTCCAACAGGGTCCCTAGACTATGGCTACACCTTC	NA	TRBV28	TRBJ1-2	15	few
CASSLGAANYGYTF	TGTGCCAGCAGTTTAGGGGCGGCCAACTATGGCTACACCTTC	NA	TRBV28	TRBJ1-2	14	many
CASGTARGYTQYF	TGCGCCAGCGGGACAGCCCGGGGATATACGCAGTATTTT	TRBD1	TRBV10-2	TRBJ2-3	13	NA
CASSRTGATEAFF	TGTGCCAGCTCAAGGACAGGGGCCACTGAAGCTTTCTTT	TRBD1	TRBV18	TRBJ1-1	13	NA
CASSAPLGELLHF	TGTGCCAGCAGCGCTCCCCTCGGGGAGCTCCTCCACTTT	NA	TRBV9	TRBJ1-6	13	few
CASSPKQATNEKLFF	TGTGCCAGCAGCCCAAAACAGGCAACTAATGAAAAACTGTTTTTT	NA	TRBV7-8	TRBJ1-4	15	NA
CASSLGVLSPYEQYF	TGCGCCAGCAGCTTGGGGGTATTGAGTCCCTACGAGCAGTACTTC	NA	TRBV5-1	TRBJ2-7	15	few
CASSLVLQDRFGNTIYF	TGTGCCAGCAGCTTAGTACTACAGGATCGATTCGGAAACACCATATATTTT	NA	TRBV11-2	TRBJ1-3	17	NA
CSVEGGGSYGYTF	TGCAGCGTTGAAGGCGGAGGGAGCTATGGCTACACCTTC	NA	TRBV29-1	TRBJ1-2	13	few
CASSLGGQGKDTGELFF	TGTGCCAGCAGCTTAGGGGGACAGGGGAAGGACACCGGGGAGCTGTTTTTT	TRBD1	TRBV11-2	TRBJ2-2	17	NA
CASRRSAAYEQYF	TGTGCCAGCAGGCGCAGTGCGGCTTACGAGCAGTACTTC	NA	TRBV6-2/TRBV6-3	TRBJ2-7	13	NA
CASRQDGANTGELFF	TGTGCCAGCAGACAGGACGGTGCGAACACCGGGGAGCTGTTTTTT	NA	TRBV27	TRBJ2-2	15	few
CASSLLRTSSNEQFF	TGTGCCAGCAGCTTACTGAGGACTAGTAGTAATGAGCAGTTCTTC	TRBD2	TRBV7-2	TRBJ2-1	15	NA
CASSPQARWDFNNEQFF	TGTGCCAGCTCACCCCAAGCGCGTTGGGACTTTAACAATGAGCAGTTCTTC	NA	TRBV18	TRBJ2-1	17	few
CASSLSRGTEAFF	TGTGCCAGCAGCTTGAGTCGGGGCACTGAAGCTTTCTTT	NA	TRBV5-8	TRBJ1-1	13	few
CASFHRGTEAFF	TGTGCCAGCTTTCACAGGGGCACTGAAGCTTTCTTT	TRBD1	TRBV2	TRBJ1-1	12	NA
CASIEWTGWDPSYGYTF	TGTGCCAGCATCGAGTGGACAGGGTGGGACCCTAGCTATGGCTACACCTTC	NA	TRBV21-1	TRBJ1-2	17	many
CASSSQGIYSPLHF	TGTGCCAGCAGTTCCCAGGGGATCTATTCACCCCTCCACTTT	NA	TRBV6-5	TRBJ1-6	14	many
CAISPGASTDTQYF	TGTGCCATCAGCCCCGGGGCTAGCACAGATACGCAGTATTTT	NA	TRBV10-3	TRBJ2-3	14	NA
CASSQSPNTGELFF	TGTGCCAGCAGTCAGAGCCCGAACACCGGGGAGCTGTTTTTT	NA	TRBV28	TRBJ2-2	14	NA
CASSFPAGPQHF	TGTGCCAGCAGCTTTCCCGCGGGGCCCCAGCATTTT	NA	TRBV5-5	TRBJ1-5	12	few
CASSLGAAGGRNEQYF	TGTGCCAGCAGTTTAGGAGCGGCAGGGGGCCGGAACGAGCAGTACTTC	TRBD1	TRBV12-3/TRBV12-4	TRBJ2-7	16	many
CSVVGGVDEQFF	TGCAGCGTTGTCGGGGGAGTCGATGAGCAGTTCTTC	NA	TRBV29-1	TRBJ2-1	12	NA
CSVVLANYGYTF	TGCAGCGTGGTTTTAGCTAACTATGGCTACACCTTC	NA	TRBV29-1	TRBJ1-2	12	few
CASSLGSPNEKLFF	TGCGCCAGCAGCTTGGGCAGTCCCAATGAAAAACTGTTTTTT	NA	TRBV5-1	TRBJ1-4	14	few